This is a list of T cell receptor beta chains from one sample in a study of T cell repertoires in cytomegalovirus infection. TCRdb re-derived calls from the reads in MiXCR, one entry per CDR3 protein. This sample has hundreds of thousands of distinct CDR3 sequences, with about 33% found just once. These receptors' targets are unknown. The source material was cultured PBMCs, sampled from culture after CMV antigen stimulation. The receptors originated from a human donor in good health (CMV status not recorded). Some clones in this sample may be carry-over from other donors' samples. Both conserved end residues are part of each CDR3. A D gene is named only where the DNA matches it firmly. Expanded clones get a size class; other rows say once, few or many, or leave the size out.

>TRBV7-9|many|-|TRBJ2-3
CASTIPRDTQYF
TGTGCCAGCACAATCCCCCGAGATACGCAGTATTTT
>TRBV4-1|many|-|TRBJ2-1
CASSQEPAIVGQFF
TGCGCCAGCAGCCAAGAACCTGCAATCGTTGGGCAGTTCTTC
>TRBV6-1|few|-|TRBJ2-1
CASSGGHSYNEQFF
TGTGCCAGCAGTGGGGGACACTCCTACAATGAGCAGTTCTTC
>TRBV11-2|-|-|TRBJ1-2
CASSSSIHNGYTF
TGTGCCAGCAGCTCTTCCATCCATAATGGCTACACCTTC
>TRBV6-2/TRBV6-3|few|TRBD1|TRBJ1-5
CASSYSFGQASNQPQHF
TGTGCCAGCAGTTACTCGTTCGGACAGGCTAGCAATCAGCCCCAGCATTTT
>TRBV27|many|-|TRBJ2-7
CASSLYRAGPYEQYF
TGTGCCAGCAGTTTATACAGGGCAGGTCCCTACGAGCAGTACTTC
>TRBV7-6|many|TRBD2|TRBJ2-1
CASSLGPLAGGFNEQFF
TGTGCCAGCAGCTTAGGCCCTCTAGCGGGGGGGTTCAATGAGCAGTTCTTC
>TRBV5-4|few|-|TRBJ2-1
CASSPTRINEQFF
TGTGCCAGCAGTCCGACCCGGATCAATGAGCAGTTCTTC
>TRBV5-3|-|TRBD2|TRBJ2-1
CASSFWLAGSNEQFF
TGTGCCAGCAGCTTTTGGCTAGCGGGGTCCAATGAGCAGTTCTTC
>TRBV28|few|-|TRBJ1-3
CASAWGLNTIYF
TGTGCCAGCGCCTGGGGACTGAACACCATATATTTT
>TRBV7-6|-|-|TRBJ2-1
CASSLSLDNEQFF
TGTGCCAGCAGCTTATCATTGGACAATGAGCAGTTCTTC
>TRBV28|few|-|TRBJ2-5
CASSLWGLRRRKETQYF
TGTGCCAGCAGTTTATGGGGCCTCAGAAGACGGAAAGAGACCCAGTACTTC
>TRBV12-3/TRBV12-4|few|-|TRBJ1-3
CASSPHISGNTIYF
TGTGCCAGCAGCCCCCACATCTCTGGAAACACCATATATTTT
>TRBV6-5|-|-|TRBJ2-5
CASSQRQGWETQYF
TGTGCCAGCAGCCAGAGGCAGGGTTGGGAGACCCAGTACTTC
>TRBV15|-|-|TRBJ2-3
CATSSPFIPVGTDTQYF
TGTGCCACCAGCAGCCCCTTTATCCCAGTGGGCACCGATACGCAGTATTTT
>TRBV7-2|many|-|TRBJ2-7
CASSSRRSSYEQYF
TGTGCCAGCAGCTCTCGTCGGAGCTCCTACGAGCAGTACTTC
>TRBV11-2|few|TRBD2|TRBJ2-3
CASSSTAGADTQYF
TGTGCCAGCAGCTCAACCGCGGGAGCAGATACGCAGTATTTT
>TRBV12-3/TRBV12-4|few|TRBD1|TRBJ1-4
CASRTGTAYEKLFF
TGTGCCAGCAGAACCGGGACAGCGTATGAAAAACTGTTTTTT
>TRBV4-1|few|-|TRBJ1-1
CASSQVTSINTEAFF
TGCGCCAGCAGCCAAGTTACGTCCATAAACACTGAAGCTTTCTTT
>TRBV20-1|-|-|TRBJ1-6
CSAHTGYSPLHF
TGCAGTGCTCATACAGGGTATTCACCCCTCCACTTT
>TRBV6-2/TRBV6-3|-|-|TRBJ2-7
CASSYPRVEQYF
TGTGCCAGCAGTTACCCCCGTGTCGAGCAGTACTTC
>TRBV7-8|-|-|TRBJ2-3
CASSLTRITDTQYF
TGTGCCAGCAGCCTCACAAGGATAACAGATACGCAGTATTTT
>TRBV28|few|-|TRBJ2-3
CATLQGGTDTQYF
TGTGCCACCCTCCAGGGGGGAACAGATACGCAGTATTTT
>TRBV7-2|many|-|TRBJ2-3
CASSFGPQDTQYF
TGTGCCAGCAGCTTCGGACCGCAAGATACGCAGTATTTT
>TRBV7-2|many|-|TRBJ1-1
CASRESSKSRTRTEAFF
TGTGCCAGCCGGGAATCCTCTAAAAGCCGGACGAGGACTGAAGCTTTCTTT
>TRBV5-5|-|-|TRBJ1-6
CASSLVQGSYNSPLHF
TGTGCCAGCAGCTTGGTACAGGGCTCCTATAATTCACCCCTCCACTTT
>TRBV7-2|-|-|TRBJ1-1
CASTVVDNTEAFF
TGTGCCAGCACGGTAGTGGACAACACTGAAGCTTTCTTT